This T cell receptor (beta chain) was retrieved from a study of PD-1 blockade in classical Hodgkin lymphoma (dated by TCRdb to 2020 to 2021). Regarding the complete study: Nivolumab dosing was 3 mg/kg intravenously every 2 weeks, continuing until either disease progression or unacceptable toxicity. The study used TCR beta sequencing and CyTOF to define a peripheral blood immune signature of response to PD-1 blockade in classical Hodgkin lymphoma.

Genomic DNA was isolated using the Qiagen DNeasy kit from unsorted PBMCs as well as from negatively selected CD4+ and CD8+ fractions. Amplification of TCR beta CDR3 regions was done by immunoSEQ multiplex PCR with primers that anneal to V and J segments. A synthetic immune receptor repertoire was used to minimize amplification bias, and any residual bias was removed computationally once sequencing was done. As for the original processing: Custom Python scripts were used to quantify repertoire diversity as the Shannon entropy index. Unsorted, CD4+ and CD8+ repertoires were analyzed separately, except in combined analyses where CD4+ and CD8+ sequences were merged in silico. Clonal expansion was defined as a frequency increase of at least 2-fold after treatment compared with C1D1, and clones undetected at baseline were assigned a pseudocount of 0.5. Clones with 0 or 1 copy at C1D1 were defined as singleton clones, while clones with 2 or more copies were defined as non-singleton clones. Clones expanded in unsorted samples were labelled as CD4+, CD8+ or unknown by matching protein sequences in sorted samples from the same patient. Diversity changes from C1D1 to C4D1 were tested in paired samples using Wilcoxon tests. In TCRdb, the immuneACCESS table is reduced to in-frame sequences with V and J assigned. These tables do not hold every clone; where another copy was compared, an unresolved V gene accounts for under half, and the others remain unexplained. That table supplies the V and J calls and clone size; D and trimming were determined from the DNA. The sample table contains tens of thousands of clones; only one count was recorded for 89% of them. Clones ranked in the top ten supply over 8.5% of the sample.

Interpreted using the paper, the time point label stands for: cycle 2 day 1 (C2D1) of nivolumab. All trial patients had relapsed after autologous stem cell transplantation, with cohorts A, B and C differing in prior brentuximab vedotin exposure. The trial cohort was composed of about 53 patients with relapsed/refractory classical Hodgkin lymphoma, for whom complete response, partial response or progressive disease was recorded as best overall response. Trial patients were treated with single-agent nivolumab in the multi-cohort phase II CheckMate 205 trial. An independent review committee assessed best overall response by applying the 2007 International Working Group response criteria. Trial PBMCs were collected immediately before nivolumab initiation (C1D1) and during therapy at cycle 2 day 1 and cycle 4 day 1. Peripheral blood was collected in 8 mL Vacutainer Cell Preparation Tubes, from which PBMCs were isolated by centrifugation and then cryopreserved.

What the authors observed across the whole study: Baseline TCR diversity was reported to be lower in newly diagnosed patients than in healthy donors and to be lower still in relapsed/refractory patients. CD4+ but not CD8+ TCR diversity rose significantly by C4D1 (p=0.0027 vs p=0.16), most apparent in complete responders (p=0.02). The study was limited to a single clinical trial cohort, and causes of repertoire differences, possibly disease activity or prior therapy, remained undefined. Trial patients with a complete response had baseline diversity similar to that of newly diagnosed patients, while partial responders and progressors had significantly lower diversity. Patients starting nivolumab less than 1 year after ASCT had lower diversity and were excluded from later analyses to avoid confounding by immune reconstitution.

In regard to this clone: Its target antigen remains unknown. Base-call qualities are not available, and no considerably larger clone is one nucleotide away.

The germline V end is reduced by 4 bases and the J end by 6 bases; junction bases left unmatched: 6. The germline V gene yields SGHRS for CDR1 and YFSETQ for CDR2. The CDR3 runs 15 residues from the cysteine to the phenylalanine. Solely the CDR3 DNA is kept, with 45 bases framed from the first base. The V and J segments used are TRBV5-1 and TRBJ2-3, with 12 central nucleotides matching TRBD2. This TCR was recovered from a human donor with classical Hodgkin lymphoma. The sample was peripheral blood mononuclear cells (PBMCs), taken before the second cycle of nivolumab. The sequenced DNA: TGCGCCAGCAGCGCGGGACTAGCGGGCTCCGATACGCAGTATTTT. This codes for CASSAGLAGSDTQYF.